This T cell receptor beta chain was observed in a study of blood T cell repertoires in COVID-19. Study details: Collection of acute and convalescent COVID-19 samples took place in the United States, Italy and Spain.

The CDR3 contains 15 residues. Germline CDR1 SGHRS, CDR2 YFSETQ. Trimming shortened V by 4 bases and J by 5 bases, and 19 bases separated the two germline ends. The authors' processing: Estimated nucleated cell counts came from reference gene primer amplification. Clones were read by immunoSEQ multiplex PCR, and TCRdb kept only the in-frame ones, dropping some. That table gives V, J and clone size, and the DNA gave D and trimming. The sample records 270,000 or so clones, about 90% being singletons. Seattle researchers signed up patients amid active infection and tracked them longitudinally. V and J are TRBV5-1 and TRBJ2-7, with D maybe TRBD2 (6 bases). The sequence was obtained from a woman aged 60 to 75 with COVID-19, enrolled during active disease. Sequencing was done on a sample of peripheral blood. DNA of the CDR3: TGCGCCAGCAGCCCGGCTGGGTCGGGGGTGAACGAGCAGTACTTC. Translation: CASSPAGSGVNEQYF.